Each of the 22 T cell receptor beta chains below was sequenced from the same sample in a study of cytotoxic CD8 clonotypes in ibrutinib-treated CLL. The assay was immunoSEQ multiplex PCR, and TCRdb's table has in-frame clones only and misses some. The sample lists 25,000 or so clones; around three fifths were seen once. The starting material was PBMCs, obtained before ibrutinib treatment. These receptors originate from a human donor with chronic lymphocytic leukemia.

The CDR3 sequence is CASSSGLYEQYF. The CDR3 nucleotides read TGTGCCAGTAGTAGCGGTCTCTACGAGCAGTACTTC. The chain links TRBV19 to TRBJ2-7; D is unclear. The CDR3 length is 12 residues. V was clipped by 4 bases and J by 3 bases, with 7 bases between them. From germline, CDR1 is LNHDA and CDR2 SQIVND (reference sequence).

This clone was observed a handful of times. The rearrangement links TRBV7-3 to TRBJ1-6; no clear D gene. This CDR3 contains 14 residues. The germline CDR1 and CDR2 sequences are SGHTA and FQGTGA. Trimming cost V 4 bases and J 9 bases, with 13 bases left between them. CDR3 protein: CASSSLGDGSPLHF. For the CDR3, the DNA is TGTGCCAGCAGCTCCCTCGGCGATGGTTCACCCCTCCACTTT.

This clone was picked up a small number of times. The chain uses TRBV5-1 and TRBJ2-2; D is possibly TRBD2 (5 bases). The CDR3 sequence is 18 residues long. Germline loops: CDR1 SGHRS, CDR2 YFSETQ. The germline V and J ends were trimmed by 2 bases and 5 bases, with 22 bases remaining between them. This CDR3 is CASSFWRGIGYDTGELFF. The CDR3 DNA is TGCGCCAGCAGCTTTTGGCGAGGGATAGGGTATGATACCGGGGAGCTGTTTTTT. The full variable domain, rest sourced from reference TRBV5-1 and TRBJ2-2, is KAGVTQTPRYLIKTRGQQVTLSCSPISGHRSVSWYQQTPGQGLQFLFEYFSETQRNKGNFPGRFSGRQFSNSRSEMNVSTLELGDSALYLCASSFWRGIGYDTGELFFGEGSRLTVL.

The V and J genes are TRBV25-1 and TRBJ2-1; 11 bases align to TRBD2. Germline CDR1 reads MGHDK; CDR2 reads SYGVNS. The CDR3 contains 15 residues. V dropped 7 bases and J dropped 8; count of bases not matched to a gene: 10. The CDR3, as DNA: TGTGCCAGCACTTATAGCGGGGGGGCCGGCCATGAGCAGTTCTTC. As protein: CASTYSGGAGHEQFF.

A note on this clone: A read error may account for a junction end that differs from germline. The chain's CDR3 is CASSLGAGGPTHTGELFF. The CDR3 nucleotides read TGTGCTAGCAGCTTAGGGGCAGGGGGACCTACTCACACCGGGGAGCTGTTTTTT. V usage is TRBV7-7 and J usage is TRBJ2-2, with 7 bases matching TRBD1. Germline CDR1 and CDR2: SSHAT and FNYEAQ (reference sequence). The CDR3 totals 18 residues.

This clone was observed a few times. V and J are TRBV9 and TRBJ1-2, with a weak D call TRBD1 (5 bases). Trimming took 3 bases from V and 3 from J, leaving 15 bases between them. Germline CDR1 is SGDLS and CDR2 is YYNGEE. This CDR3 region has 15 residues. The CDR3 spells CASSEVGQPDYGYTF. In nucleotides, the CDR3 is TGTGCCAGCAGCGAAGTAGGACAACCGGACTATGGCTACACCTTC.

The chain joins TRBV7-9 to TRBJ1-4, with D possibly being TRBD1 (5 bases). This CDR3 has 16 amino acids. The germline V gene encodes CDR1 SEHNR and CDR2 FQNEAQ (reference sequence). V lost 1 base and J lost 7, with 16 bases in between. CDR3 sequence (DNA): TGTGCCAGCAGCTTAGTTCCGGCAGGGTTTCTTGAAAAACTGTTTTTT. Amino acids: CASSLVPAGFLEKLFF.

The chain is built from TRBV5-1 and TRBJ1-4; 8 positions agree with TRBD1. The CDR3 consists of 14 residues. Germline lookup yields CDR1 SGHRS and CDR2 YFSETQ. Unmatched junction bases numbered 5, after V lost 3 bases and J lost 7 bases. The CDR3: CASSSGGAGEKLFF. The CDR3 coding sequence is TGCGCCAGCAGCTCAGGGGGCGCCGGTGAAAAACTGTTTTTT.

This clone occurred a few times. V gene TRBV27 combines with J gene TRBJ2-7; D could derive from TRBD1 or TRBD2 (5 bases each). Germline-derived CDR1 and CDR2 are MNHEY and SMNVEV (reference sequence). The CDR3 is 15 residues long. V was trimmed by 4 bases and J by 1 base, leaving 14 bases between them. The chain's CDR3 is CASSSAGTDSYEQYF. As DNA, the CDR3 is TGTGCCAGCAGTTCTGCCGGGACCGATTCCTACGAGCAGTACTTC.

In its sample, this clone was seen a few times. The rearrangement joins TRBV7-8 to TRBJ2-3; tentatively, D is TRBD2 (5 bases). V was pared by 8 bases and J by 5 bases, with 17 bases between. The CDR3 runs to 14 residues. From germline, CDR1 is SGHVS and CDR2 FQNEAQ. The CDR3 protein is CASSPLAGVDTQYF. Here the CDR3 DNA reads TGTGCCAGCTCCCCGCTCGCCGGGGTAGATACGCAGTATTTT.

This chain uses TRBV18 with TRBJ1-3; D remains ambiguous. The CDR3 has 13 residues. CDR1 KGHSH and CDR2 LQKENI come from the germline V gene. V was cut by 3 bases and J by 6 bases, with 9 bases left in between. CDR3: CASSPDGQNTIYF. The CDR3 coding sequence is TGTGCCAGCTCACCGGACGGTCAAAACACCATATATTTT.

This clone appeared a few times. The V call is TRBV6-1, the J call TRBJ2-2, with D perhaps matching TRBD1 or TRBD2 (6 bases each). CDR1 and CDR2 from the germline V gene are MNHNS and SASEGT. The V gene lost 4 bases and the J gene lost 5 bases, with 17 bases spanning the gap. CDR3 size: 16 residues. CDR3 residues: CASSAAGHPGTGELFF. The CDR3 nucleotides read TGTGCCAGCAGTGCGGCGGGACACCCAGGGACCGGGGAGCTGTTTTTT.

This clone came up once. The V and J genes are TRBV7-9 and TRBJ2-2; no reliable D call. V was pared by 1 base and J by 5 bases, with 8 bases between. This CDR3 has 14 amino acids. The germline V gene encodes CDR1 SEHNR and CDR2 FQNEAQ (reference sequence). The DNA of the CDR3 is TGTGCCAGCAGCTTAGAATTAGATACCGGGGAGCTGTTTTTT. Translating it yields CASSLELDTGELFF.

This rearrangement joins TRBV6-1 to TRBJ2-3, with TRBD1 matching 9 bases. The germline CDR1 and CDR2 sequences are MNHNS and SASEGT. Losses at the gene ends were 2 bases for V and 11 bases for J; bases not matched to a gene: 11. The CDR3 runs 15 residues. CDR3 sequence (DNA): TGTGCCAGCAGTGAAAGAATCTTTGACAGGGGGTGGCAGTATTTT. It specifies CASSERIFDRGWQYF.

The chain recombines TRBV18 with TRBJ2-1; TRBD1 aligns across 7 bases. The CDR3 is 15 amino acids. Germline loops: CDR1 KGHSH, CDR2 LQKENI. Trimming removed 1 base from V and 6 bases from J; junction bases left unmatched: 6. CDR3 in amino acids: CASSPQTGSGNEQFF. The CDR3 region has the DNA TGTGCCAGCTCACCACAGACAGGGAGTGGCAATGAGCAGTTCTTC.

The chain couples TRBV6-1 to TRBJ2-5, with D possibly called TRBD1 or TRBD2 (5 bases each). The CDR3 runs 14 residues. Germline V CDR1 and CDR2: MNHNS, SASEGT. The V end was cut by 10 bases, the J end by 5 bases, with 20 bases between. CDR3 DNA: TGTGCCACCTACCTCGGGGCCTTTTGGGAGACCCAGTACTTC. Translated: CATYLGAFWETQYF.

This chain connects TRBV6-6 to TRBJ2-1; tentative D call: TRBD2 (5 bases). This CDR3 has 16 amino acids. V was trimmed by 3 bases and J by 9 bases, leaving 21 bases between them. Looked up from germline, CDR1 is MNHNY and CDR2 is SVGAGI (reference sequence). CDR3 protein: CASSYSAATQRREQFF. CDR3 coding DNA: TGTGCCAGCAGTTATAGCGCGGCGACCCAACGGCGTGAGCAGTTCTTC.

The V and J genes are TRBV7-4 and TRBJ2-1; D is perhaps TRBD2 (6 bases). Germline values: CDR1 SGHVT, CDR2 SQSDAQ. V was clipped by 1 base and J by 8 bases, with 21 bases between them. The CDR3 sequence is 17 residues long. The chain's CDR3 is CASSLGKFGLAFDEQFF. The CDR3 DNA is TGTGCCAGCAGCTTAGGTAAGTTCGGGCTAGCGTTCGATGAGCAGTTCTTC.

The chain couples TRBV5-1 to TRBJ2-3; no clear D. V was cut by 0 bases and J by 0 bases, with 5 bases left in between. Germline V lookup: CDR1 SGHRS, CDR2 YFSETQ. The CDR3 has 14 amino acids. The CDR3 protein is CASSLGSSTDTQYF. DNA for the CDR3: TGCGCCAGCAGCTTGGGGAGTAGCACAGATACGCAGTATTTT.

The CDR3: CASSTQGYTEAFF. In DNA form, the CDR3 reads TGTGCCAGCAGTACCCAGGGCTACACTGAAGCTTTCTTT. This chain uses TRBV27 with TRBJ1-1; D possibly corresponds to TRBD1 (5 bases). Germline V gene lookup returns CDR1 MNHEY and CDR2 SMNVEV (reference sequence). The CDR3 has 13 residues. Between the trimmed V and J ends, which lost 5 bases and 3 bases, there was a span of 10 bases.

This clone was observed a few times. V gene TRBV25-1 combines with J gene TRBJ2-7; 8 bases agree with TRBD1. Germline values: CDR1 MGHDK, CDR2 SYGVNS. Trimming at V came to 3 bases and at J to 4 bases, leaving 8 bases not matched to a gene. The CDR3 runs 15 residues. The CDR3 spells CASSEGDRRLYEQYF. The CDR3 DNA sequence: TGTGCCAGCAGTGAGGGGGACAGGAGACTTTACGAGCAGTACTTC.

The chain uses TRBV7-9 and TRBJ2-5; D assignment may be TRBD1 or TRBD2 (6 bases each). Germline loops: CDR1 SEHNR, CDR2 FQNEAQ (reference sequence). There are 16 residues in the CDR3. With 7 bases removed from V and 4 bases from J, the gap between germline ends came to 22 bases. The CDR3 spells CASTLEGGLSRETQYF. CDR3 DNA sequence: TGTGCCAGCACCCTAGAGGGGGGCCTTAGCAGAGAGACCCAGTACTTC. Drawing the rest from reference TRBV7-9 and TRBJ2-5, the complete variable domain is DTGVSQNPRHKITKRGQNVTFRCDPISEHNRLYWYRQTLGQGPEFLTYFQNEAQLEKSRLLSDRFSAERPKGSFSTLEIQRTEQGDSAMYLCASTLEGGLSRETQYFGPGTRLLVL.